Sequencing of this TCR beta chain was carried out in a study of cytomegalovirus exposure and HLA in healthy donors. Study observations and caveats: Later analysis showed most CMV-associated TCR beta chains appearing HLA-restricted.

Vbeta (60) and Jbeta (13) primers were used in the PCR. Using immunoSEQ multiplex PCR, the repertoire was profiled, and TCRdb retains in-frame clones only, with some absent. In the table there are more than 95,000 clones, 74% of which are singletons. Notes on this clone: Its antigen is not known.

V was clipped by 2 bases and J by 3 bases, with 7 bases between them. CDR1 and CDR2 from the germline V gene are GTSNPN and SVGIG (reference sequence). This CDR3 comprises 12 residues. This chain links TRBV30 with TRBJ2-5; the D is unclear. The source of this sequence is a man aged 35-49 years in good health and CMV-seropositive. The sequencing input was PBMCs. The chain's CDR3 is CAWSRIEETQYF. Written as DNA, the CDR3 is TGTGCCTGGAGTCGAATAGAAGAGACCCAGTACTTC.